This TCR beta chain was found in a study of blood T cell repertoires in COVID-19 (dated by TCRdb to 2020 to 2021). In the study overall: The collaborator samples originated in the United States, Italy and Spain and spanned the acute and convalescent phases of COVID-19. The prospective study material was composed of cDNA or gDNA derived from T cells, B-cell-depleted T cells, or PBMCs. Subjects who had been exposed to COVID-19, were actively infected with it, or had recovered from it provided the deeply sampled blood TCRbeta repertoires that made up the dataset. The repertoires were released in a freely available public database meant as a resource for research on the immune response to SARS-CoV-2. The samples were drawn from the first 160 participants of the ongoing ImmuneRACE study and from 1,254 subjects provided by 6 global collaborators. The sample metadata nearly always contained a de-identified subject ID, COVID-19 status, age in years and sex. Where available, HLA class I and class II types were obtained from metadata supplied by the sample provider rather than from assay-based typing. Study-wide conclusions, independent of this receptor: The amount of clinical and demographic metadata varied by source and participant and was provided uncurated.

Each collaborating institution followed its own protocols to collect whole blood in K2EDTA tubes. Collaborator samples were shipped for TCRbeta analysis as frozen whole blood, isolated PBMCs, or DNA extracted from either sample type. In the germline V gene (reference sequence), CDR1 corresponds to LNHDA and CDR2 to SQIVND. The CDR3, from cysteine to phenylalanine, totals 12 residues. The only DNA kept is the CDR3, 36 bases in frame from the first base. V is cut back by 6 bases and J by 8 bases, with 4 bases in the junction unmatched. The immunoSEQ Assay, a bias-controlled multiplex PCR, was used to amplify TCRbeta CDR3 regions from genomic DNA. Regarding the original processing steps: Nucleated cell counts per sample were estimated from amplification of reference gene primers within the assay. To quantify the absolute abundance of each unique TCRbeta CDR3 rearrangement, sequence reads were collapsed and filtered. Productive Simpson clonality was computed per sample as the square root of Simpson's diversity index over productive rearrangements. Sourced from immuneACCESS, this table was stored by TCRdb with only in-frame sequences that have V and J called. A share of the clones is absent; for the studies checked, an unresolved V gene accounts for under half, and the remainder has no known explanation. That table furnishes V, J and clone size, whereas the DNA furnished D and trimming. A total of some 260,000 clones appear in this sample, roughly 84% of them only once. The ten largest clones represent less than 4% of the sample.

Concerning this clone: The antigen it recognizes is unknown. It has no much larger one-base neighbor in the sample; base qualities were not kept.

The chain links TRBV19 with TRBJ2-1, with TRBD1 identical over 7 junction bases. This TCR was sampled from a woman younger than 35 with acute or convalescent COVID-19. The specimen was peripheral blood. The CDR3 reads as follows: CASSRTGDEQFF. In nucleotide form, the sequence is TGTGCCAGTAGCCGAACAGGGGATGAGCAGTTCTTC. With the rest looked up from the reference TRBV19 and TRBJ2-1 genes rather than sequenced, the full variable domain is DGGITQSPKYLFRKEGQNVTLSCEQNLNHDAMYWYRQDPGQGLRLIYYSQIVNDFQKGDIAEGYSVSREKKESFPLTVTSAQKNPTAFYLCASSRTGDEQFFGPGTRLTVL.